The TCR beta chain described here comes from a study of T-cell reconstitution after alpha-beta-depleted transplantation in children. Study-level findings and limits: Surviving recipient T cells and thymic progenitors produced the high day-60 TCRbeta diversity seen in some patients. Several hundred graft clones that had expanded were reportedly the source of alpha-beta T cells about two months after transplant. Among T cells one year after transplant, newly produced cells accounted for most counts and diversity.

The authors prepared the TCRbeta library with unique molecular identifiers. TCRdb analysed the PCR reads with MiXCR anew, one entry per CDR3 protein. This sample has hundreds of thousands of distinct CDR3 sequences; under 30% occur once, and the top ten carry roughly 13%. Germline CDR1 MDHEN, CDR2 SYDVKM. V lost 6 bases, J lost 5 bases, and 16 bases lay in between. The CDR3 has 14 amino acids. In this sample, this clonotype turned up many times. As yet, its antigen is unknown. This TCR derives from a boy in the first two years of life who had a stem cell transplant for acute myeloid leukemia, so the T cells may come from the graft donor. The sample in question was PBMCs, mostly from graft donor cells, obtained 360 days after TCRalphabeta/CD19-depleted stem cell transplant. The chain has TRBV28 and TRBJ2-5, with D possibly being TRBD1 or TRBD2 (7 bases each). CDR3 DNA sequence: TGTGCCAGCAGGCAGGGGGACGGGGGGGAGACCCAGTACTTC. As protein: CASRQGDGGETQYF.